This T cell receptor beta chain derives from a study of cytomegalovirus exposure and HLA in healthy donors (dated by TCRdb to about 2017). The study in broad terms: An earlier analysis of approximately 640 of the donors reported 250 to 300 Gb of sequence data and 117 million unique TCR beta sequences from about 200 million T cells. Roughly 300 gigabases of sequencing data and tens of millions of unique TCR sequences were included in an early release covering roughly 600 HLA-typed donors. Of the roughly 400 genotyped donors, less than 90% were placed in the genetic ancestry cluster associated with self-reported Caucasian donors. The study aimed to test whether cataloging public T cell receptors could reveal signatures of past pathogen exposure. The study used immunosequencing to profile the T cell repertoires of 670 or so subjects and linked those repertoires to cytomegalovirus serostatus. In addition to the first cohort of 500 to 850 subjects, a separate validation cohort of 130 or so different subjects was used. To predict cytomegalovirus infection status, the study combined high-throughput TCR immunosequencing, statistical association of individual TCRs with disease status, and machine learning. A later analysis re-examined previously published TCR beta repertoires from about 670 donors and added high-resolution HLA genotyping to investigate patterns of TCR occurrence. Rather than drawing on any new phenotypic data, the later analysis identified candidate immune exposures from TCR beta sequences and the way those sequences occurred across donors. To decide whether each TCR beta V gene segment behaved as functional or pseudogenic, an earlier analysis of nearly 600 of the donors relied on high-throughput TCR beta sequencing. Donor age, sex, ethnicity and CMV serostatus were collected together with the repertoire data. A later genetic analysis used genome-wide SNP genotypes for about 60% of the roughly 700 donors, treating that subset as a discovery cohort. Every repertoire in the discovery cohort had been generated on one and the same sequencing platform. HLA typing included class I and class II loci at four-digit resolution. The number of donors typed differed by locus, with about 629-640 for A, B, C, DRB1 and DQB1, 522 for DQA1, 600 to 610 for DPA1, and 450 to 480 for DPB1. Roughly five DR-DQ haplotypes were handled as single units for association and clustering because linkage in the cohort was strong. Across 300 to 400 genotyped donors of the cohort, an average of roughly 250,000 unique TCR beta nucleotide sequences per donor were sequenced, and roughly 20% of those sequences were non-productive.

The cohort consisted of some 730 healthy bone marrow donors. Cohort members were all nominally healthy when sampled, although unrecorded immune exposures were likely present. The donor was CMV seronegative and belonged to the group of roughly 330 seronegative cohort members. A peripheral blood sample was provided by each donor, and peripheral blood mononuclear cells were used for TCR beta sequencing. Genomic DNA was extracted from the blood cell samples with the Qiagen DNeasy Blood Extraction Kit. The receptor library was made with the immunoSEQ multiplex PCR assay. For the multiplex PCR, a mixture combining 60 forward primers for TCR Vbeta segments and 13 reverse primers for TCR Jbeta segments was used. The CDR3 region of rearranged TCR beta genes was amplified from genomic DNA by a multiplex PCR assay. Amplified TCR beta libraries were sequenced as 87-base-pair reads on the Illumina HiSeq System. In the original analysis: A later analysis tallied 75 million to 85 million unique TCR beta chains across the 666 repertoires, and about 10 million of those chains were shared by two or more donors. Raw reads were error-corrected and collapsed into unique sequences by a nearest-neighbor algorithm in which closely related sequences were merged to remove PCR and sequencing errors. Alignment of CDR3 sequences to IMGT reference sequences was used to assign V, D and J gene segments. For a sequence to be retained, a match of at least six nucleotides to both a V gene segment and a J gene segment was required. A rearrangement counted as productive if the CDR3 had no stop codons and remained in frame with V and J, and every other rearrangement counted as non-productive. Following IMGT convention, CDR3 was defined as the stretch from the second conserved V-encoded cysteine up to the conserved J-encoded phenylalanine. The earlier analysis of some 600 of the donors excluded sequences that lacked an unambiguous match to a single V gene segment. An earlier analysis of 587 of the donors classified V segments as functional when productive rearrangements were above 56.7% and as segregating when the standard deviation between donors was above 5%. To diagnose cytomegalovirus status from the catalog of TCR beta chain sequences, a statistical classification framework was built. In a later analysis, TCR nucleotide sequences were compared against IMGT/GENE-DB human TR gene sequences so that V and J genes could be assigned. A later analysis assigned CDR3 sequences and most-parsimonious VDJ recombination scenarios with the TCRdist pipeline. In a later analysis, each TCR beta chain was defined by its CDR3 amino acid sequence together with its V-gene family, and reads lacking a unique V-gene family were excluded. As a way to deal with suspected cross-contamination and a sequencing artifact, a later analysis dropped roughly 620 nucleotide sequences that were highly shared and had low generation probability. In a later analysis, a clonal expansion index for each public chain was calculated from normalized within-repertoire ranks of inferred template counts. Generation probabilities in a later analysis came from a VDJ recombination model fitted to out-of-frame rearrangements, and those results were checked against IGoR. Hypergeometric tests were used in a later analysis to score TCR-TCR, TCR-HLA and TCR-CMV co-occurrence, with a repertoire-size bias correction applied to the TCR pairs. In a later analysis, false discovery rates were estimated by permuting HLA or CMV assignments 20 times. A later analysis grouped co-occurring TCRs with DBSCAN, adding TCRdist sequence similarity when clustering within HLA-allele-positive subsets. Co-occurrence clustering excluded repertoires with fewer than 30,000 or more than 120,000 public chains, plus five with anomalous nucleotide sharing. Not all clones reach the TCRdb copy of this immuneACCESS table, which keeps in-frame sequences only. Checked studies attribute under half of the gap to unresolved V genes and leave the rest unexplained. That table furnishes V, J and clone size, whereas the DNA furnished D and trimming. For this sample the table gives over 110,000 clones, of which roughly 75% were detected only once. Roughly 2.9% of the sample comes from the top ten.

Study-wide conclusions, independent of this receptor: A later analysis found that most CMV-associated TCR beta chains appeared HLA-restricted, with HLA associations seemingly driven largely by CMV exposure. The presence/absence analyses assumed that sequencing depth was roughly uniform across donors, and that assumption may not be true. Specific HLA alleles were associated with 18,000 or so TCR beta sequences at a false discovery rate of 0.05 in a later analysis. This cohort had only TCR beta chains sequenced, and the lack of alpha or paired-chain data limited which features could be detected. A further reported finding was that TCR beta sequences accurately predicted the HLA-A and HLA-B alleles for most subjects in the first cohort. A later analysis reported that several top co-occurrence clusters appeared linked to parvovirus B19, influenza, CMV and Epstein-Barr virus. It was suggested by the authors that the approach could potentially be generalized to other disease states and immunological phenotypes. Most TCR sequences were observed very rarely across donors, whereas some public TCRs were present in many individuals. In both the original and validation cohorts, the classifier was reported to diagnose cytomegalovirus status with high specificity and sensitivity. Because some donors lacked HLA typing at each locus, the association tests relied only on the typed subset. Compared with the roughly 700-donor mean, donors in an Asian-associated ancestry cluster had fewer N-insertions in productive TCRs, according to a later genetic analysis. The earlier analysis of fewer than 750 of the donors excluded around 17 rarely observed V segments, including chromosome 9 orphons, because counts were too low. According to a later analysis, TCR association rates differed among HLA loci, with DRB1 alleles showing the most associated TCRs and HLA-C alleles showing the fewest. In vitro tests confirmed that a few of the cytomegalovirus-associated TCR beta chains recognize cytomegalovirus antigens. Strong co-occurrence of HLA alleles, especially DR and DQ, made assigning TCR associations to individual alleles difficult. In the study, about 150 TCR beta chains were listed as associated with cytomegalovirus. A cluster of highly shared sequence variants was judged likely to be a technical artifact of the sequencing pipeline. A later analysis found that HLA-associated TCR beta chains were more clonally expanded and had lower generation probabilities than equally common non-associated chains. A later genetic analysis associated a missense DCLRE1C variant with V-gene and J-gene trimming of TCR beta chains, and an independent cohort replicated the association. Correlated functional status among segregating V segments might be attributable to linkage disequilibrium, but an unknown experimental factor could not be ruled out. In an earlier analysis of under 600 of the donors, most TCR beta V segments were observed in productive rearrangements about 90% or about 30% of the time, broadly matching IMGT annotations. For the cohort, immune exposure information was limited to CMV serostatus.

Regarding this clone: Its cognate antigen has yet to be identified. No clone much larger than this one lies a single base away; base qualities are absent.

Sequenced material: PBMCs. This receptor was obtained from a female donor in good health and CMV-seronegative.

For the CDR3, the sequence is CASSRTSGDTDTQYF. The DNA sequence is TGTGCCAGCAGTCGGACTAGCGGGGATACAGATACGCAGTATTTT. The V and J segments used are TRBV7-9 and TRBJ2-3, and TRBD2 matches 12 of the central bases. The germline V gene (reference sequence) provides CDR1 SEHNR and CDR2 FQNEAQ. The CDR3 numbers 15 residues from cysteine through phenylalanine. Of all the DNA, just the CDR3 is kept, 45 bases in frame from base 1. Trimming accounts for 6 bases at V and 3 bases at J, while the number of junction bases matched to no gene is 4.